These 21 T cell receptor beta chains were sequenced from one sample in a study of T cells in Graves' hyperthyroidism and ophthalmopathy. Amplification of TCR beta CDR3 regions used RNA as the template. With the HTBI primer set, the TCR CDR3 went through a first round of RT-PCR. Each CDR3 protein gets one entry after TCRdb re-called the multiplex PCR reads with MiXCR. The sample yields 600,000 or so distinct CDR3 sequences, roughly 15% seen once. The sample was blood. The receptors were gathered from a woman aged 45-65 years with Graves' ophthalmopathy.

The chain uses TRBV15 and TRBJ2-7; D may correspond to TRBD1 or TRBD2 (5 bases each). Trimming removed 1 base at V and 3 bases at J, with 13 bases between. CDR3 length: 15 amino acids. From germline, CDR1 is LNHNV and CDR2 YYDKDF (reference sequence). The CDR3 sequence: CATSRAGTSLYEQYF. CDR3 DNA: TGTGCCACCAGCAGAGCCGGGACGTCCCTCTACGAGCAGTACTTC.

This clonotype showed up many times. V gene TRBV18 combines with J gene TRBJ2-3; D call uncertain. CDR1 and CDR2 (germline): KGHSH, LQKENI. Trimming took 5 bases from V and 0 from J, leaving 6 bases between them. This CDR3 is 13 amino acids long. The CDR3 region is CASSTQSTDTQYF. Here the CDR3 DNA reads TGTGCCAGCTCAACACAGAGCACAGATACGCAGTATTTT. Combining the CDR3 with reference TRBV18 and TRBJ2-3 gives the whole variable domain NAGVMQNPRHLVRRRGQEARLRCSPMKGHSHVYWYRQLPEEGLKFMVYLQKENIIDESGMPKERFSAEFPKEGPSILRIQQVVRGDSAAYFCASSTQSTDTQYFGPGTRLTVL.

This clonotype was detected ten times or more. The chain has TRBV7-8 and TRBJ2-1; 8 nucleotides line up with TRBD2. The CDR3 is 14 amino acids. Germline-derived CDR1 and CDR2 are SGHVS and FQNEAQ. After removal of 2 bases from V and 8 bases from J, the junction contained 5 bases not matched to a gene. The DNA for the CDR3 is TGTGCCAGCAGCTTAACGGGAGGGGCGGATGAGCAGTTCTTC. It is translated as CASSLTGGADEQFF. Complete variable domain (other parts from reference TRBV7-8 and TRBJ2-1): GAGVSQSPRYKVAKRGQDVALRCDPISGHVSLFWYQQALGQGPEFLTYFQNEAQLDKSGLPSDRFFAERPEGSVSTLKIQRTQQEDSAVYLCASSLTGGADEQFFGPGTRLTVL.

This clonotype was seen many times. This sequence joins TRBV10-3 and TRBJ2-6; 7 bases are shared with TRBD1. Germline CDR1 ENHRY, CDR2 SYGVKD. There are 17 residues in the CDR3. J was trimmed by 0 bases and V by 10 bases; bases with no gene match: 12. The CDR3, as DNA: TGTGCCAGCGCGGACAGGATTAATAACTCTGGGGCCAACGTCCTGACTTTC. As protein: CASADRINNSGANVLTF.

This clonotype appeared a few times. The chain couples TRBV7-2 to TRBJ2-5; D tentatively reads TRBD1 or TRBD2 (6 bases each). Germline assignment: CDR1 SGHTA and CDR2 FQGNSA. Trimming took 2 bases from V and 3 from J, leaving 13 bases between them. There are 15 residues in the CDR3. In nucleotides, the CDR3 is TGTGCCAGCAGCTTACAGGGGCCGGGGGAAGAGACCCAGTACTTC. Residues: CASSLQGPGEETQYF.

V is TRBV12-3 or TRBV12-4 and J is TRBJ2-6; the D is unclear. Trimming took off 6 bases at V and 0 bases at J, with 9 bases between the two ends. CDR3 size: 15 residues. CDR3 DNA: TGTGCCAGCAGCCATCAAAACTCTGGGGCCAACGTCCTGACTTTC. As protein: CASSHQNSGANVLTF.

V is TRBV4-3 and J is TRBJ2-1; no firm D call. The CDR3 has 16 residues. V was cut by 0 bases and J by 0 bases, with 9 bases left in between. From germline, CDR1 is LGHNA and CDR2 YSLEER. Here the CDR3 reads CASSQDRRSSYNEQFF. The CDR3 coding sequence is TGCGCCAGCAGCCAAGATCGGCGGAGCTCCTACAATGAGCAGTTCTTC.

This clonotype has just a few counts. The chain carries TRBV4-1 and TRBJ2-7; 8 bases fit TRBD1. CDR1 MGHRA and CDR2 YSYEKL come from the germline V gene. The V gene end was trimmed by 3 bases and the J gene end by 3 bases; junction bases not matched to a gene: 16. This CDR3 is built from 18 residues. As DNA, the CDR3 is TGCGCCAGCAGCCAGGACAGGGAAAGGACTTTTGGGGACTACGAGCAGTACTTC. This sequence encodes CASSQDRERTFGDYEQYF.

The chain uses TRBV29-1 and TRBJ2-7; D is ambiguous. The CDR3 totals 14 residues. Germline lookup yields CDR1 SQVTM and CDR2 ANQGSEA. Trimming cost V 6 bases and J 1 base, with 16 bases left between them. The CDR3 spells CSVRGIWNSYEQYF. CDR3 DNA: TGCAGCGTCCGTGGGATCTGGAATTCCTACGAGCAGTACTTC.

This clonotype was recorded a few times. J is TRBJ2-5 and V is TRBV12-3 or TRBV12-4; D is possibly TRBD2 (6 bases). The CDR3 loop spans 14 amino acids. The V end was cut by 11 bases, the J end by 9 bases, with 25 bases between. In DNA form, the CDR3 reads TGTGCCGGCAAGAAAGGAGGGCATTTTGATCCCCAGTACTTC. Residues: CAGKKGGHFDPQYF.

This clonotype has only a few counts. CDR3 DNA sequence: TGCAGCGTACTCTTAGCGGGAGAACTCGAGCAGTACTTC. Encoded protein: CSVLLAGELEQYF. The genes are TRBV29-1 and TRBJ2-7; 9 nucleotides align to TRBD2. The CDR3 spans 13 residues. V shed 6 bases and J 6 bases; nucleotides not matched to a gene: 9. Germline loops: CDR1 SQVTM, CDR2 ANQGSEA.

Written as DNA, the CDR3 is TGTGCCAGCAGGCCCGGGACAGGGAAAGAAGGGGACATTCAGTACTTC. This gives the protein CASRPGTGKEGDIQYF. The rearrangement links TRBV6-2 or TRBV6-3 to TRBJ2-4; TRBD1 matches 9 bases. The CDR3 consists of 16 residues. CDR1 is MNHEY, CDR2 SVGEGT, per germline. V dropped 6 bases and J dropped 8; count of bases not matched to a gene: 14.

This clonotype was seen ten or more times. The chain uses TRBV28 and TRBJ2-7; 13 bases fit TRBD2. Germline V gene data show CDR1 as MDHEN and CDR2 as SYDVKM. V lost 2 bases and J lost 1; bases outside the gene matches: 2. The CDR3 length is 16 residues. The DNA for the CDR3 is TGTGCCAGCAGTTTAGGGGGACTAGCGGGATCCTACGAGCAGTACTTC. It is translated as CASSLGGLAGSYEQYF.

This clonotype was found many times. In DNA, the CDR3 is TGTGCCAGCAGCTCAGGTTGGACTAGCGGGAGGGCCCGGGAGCTGTTTTTT. Amino acid sequence: CASSSGWTSGRARELFF. This chain joins TRBV7-2 and TRBJ2-2; TRBD2 matches 15 bases. The CDR3 spans 17 residues. From germline, CDR1 is SGHTA and CDR2 FQGNSA. The ends lost 4 bases at V and 9 bases at J; junction bases unmatched: 9. Full variable domain (rest looked up from reference TRBV7-2 and TRBJ2-2): GAGVSQSPSNKVTEKGKDVELRCDPISGHTALYWYRQSLGQGLEFLIYFQGNSAPDKSGLPSDRFSAERTGGSVSTLTIQRTQQEDSAVYLCASSSGWTSGRARELFFGEGSRLTVL.

This clonotype appeared many times. The rearrangement joins TRBV6-1 to TRBJ1-2; tentative D call: TRBD1 (5 bases). Trimming removed 7 bases at V and 2 bases at J, with 17 bases between. Germline values: CDR1 MNHNS, CDR2 SASEGT. The CDR3 is 15 amino acids. The CDR3 reads CASTSATGGNYGYTF. The CDR3 DNA reads TGTGCCAGCACGTCGGCGACGGGGGGGAACTATGGCTACACCTTC.

The chain carries TRBV9 and TRBJ2-2, with 9 positions matching TRBD2. The CDR3 covers 15 residues. Germline assignment: CDR1 SGDLS and CDR2 YYNGEE. The V and J ends lost 3 bases and 9 bases, in that order; junction bases with no gene match: 9. The CDR3 is CASSGGTSQGRELFF. Written as DNA, the CDR3 is TGTGCCAGCAGCGGTGGGACTAGCCAGGGCCGGGAGCTGTTTTTT.

At least ten counts were recorded for this clonotype. The chain combines TRBV5-1 with TRBJ2-7; the match to TRBD1 covers 8 bases. The CDR3 covers 16 residues. Germline assignment: CDR1 SGHRS and CDR2 YFSETQ. J was trimmed by 0 bases and V by 4 bases; bases with no gene match: 9. The DNA for the CDR3 is TGCGCCAGCAGCAGGCAGGGGGCAGGGTACTCCTACGAGCAGTACTTC. Protein: CASSRQGAGYSYEQYF. The full variable domain, its missing parts supplied by reference TRBV5-1 and TRBJ2-7, is KAGVTQTPRYLIKTRGQQVTLSCSPISGHRSVSWYQQTPGQGLQFLFEYFSETQRNKGNFPGRFSGRQFSNSRSEMNVSTLELGDSALYLCASSRQGAGYSYEQYFGPGTRLTVT.

This chain joins TRBV7-8 and TRBJ2-3; D gene uncertain. The CDR3 is 14 amino acids. Trimming left V 0 bases short and J 4 bases short, with 8 bases between. Germline V gene lookup returns CDR1 SGHVS and CDR2 FQNEAQ. The CDR3 bases are TGTGCCAGCAGCTTAGCTATCAGGTCAGATACGCAGTATTTT. As protein: CASSLAIRSDTQYF.

There are many counts of this clonotype. V is TRBV28 and J is TRBJ1-1, with TRBD1 as a possible D gene (5 bases). Germline CDR1 is MDHEN and CDR2 is SYDVKM. The CDR3 spans 15 residues. V lost 3 bases and J lost 1, with 12 bases in between. CDR3 in DNA: TGTGCCAGCAGTTTTGCGGGGGGGACGAACACTGAAGCTTTCTTT. This sequence encodes CASSFAGGTNTEAFF.

This clonotype was seen at least ten times. The chain employs TRBV7-8 and TRBJ2-7; 12 bases align to TRBD2. Germline V gene lookup returns CDR1 SGHVS and CDR2 FQNEAQ. The CDR3 has 17 amino acids. Germline trimming cut 2 bases from V and 4 bases from J; bases unmatched to any gene: 9. In DNA, the CDR3 is TGTGCCAGCAGCTTAACTATAACTAGCGGGAGGATTTACGAGCAGTACTTC. Its translation: CASSLTITSGRIYEQYF.

This clonotype has just a few counts. It may be a read error: a sequence one base away is much more abundant. V usage is TRBV24-1 and J usage is TRBJ2-5; D gene ambiguous. The CDR3 loop spans 13 amino acids. Trimming took off 3 bases at V and 5 bases at J, with 9 bases between the two ends. The germline V gene has CDR1 KGHDR and CDR2 SFDVKD. The CDR3 sequence: CATSDPTNETQYF. CDR3 bases: TGTGCCACCAGTGATCCCACTAATGAGACCCAGTACTTC.